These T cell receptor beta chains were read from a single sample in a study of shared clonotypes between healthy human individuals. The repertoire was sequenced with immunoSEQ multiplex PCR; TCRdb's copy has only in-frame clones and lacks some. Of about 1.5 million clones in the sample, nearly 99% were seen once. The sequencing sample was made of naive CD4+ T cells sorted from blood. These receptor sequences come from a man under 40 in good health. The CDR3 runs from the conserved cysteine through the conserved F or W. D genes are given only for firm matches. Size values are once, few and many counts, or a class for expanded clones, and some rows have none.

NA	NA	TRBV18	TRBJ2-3	TGTGCCAGCTCAACAGCGGGAGATACGCAGTATTTT	CASSTAGDTQYF
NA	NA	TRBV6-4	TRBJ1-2	TGTGCCAGCAGTGACTCCGGTACCTATGGCTACACCTTC	CASSDSGTYGYTF
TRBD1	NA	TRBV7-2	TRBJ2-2	TGTGCCAGCAGTCCAGCGGGACAGGGGGCCACCGGGGAGCTGTTTTTT	CASSPAGQGATGELFF
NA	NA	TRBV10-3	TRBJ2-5	TGTGCCATCAAGGACTCGGGGGAGACCCAGTACTTC	CAIKDSGETQYF
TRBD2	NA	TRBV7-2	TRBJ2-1	TGTGCCAGCAGCTTAGGTCTCTCAGCGGGAGGCCGGGTGCAGTTCTTC	CASSLGLSAGGRVQFF
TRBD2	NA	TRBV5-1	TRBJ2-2	TGCGCCAGCAGCTTGCCGCTAGCGGGAGGGACCGGGGAGCTGTTTTTT	CASSLPLAGGTGELFF
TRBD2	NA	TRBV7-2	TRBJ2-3	TGTGCCAGCAGCTTCGCGGGAGCCACAGATACGCAGTATTTT	CASSFAGATDTQYF
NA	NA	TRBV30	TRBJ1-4	TGTGCCTGGAGTTCCCTCAGGGGTCCTAATGAAAAACTGTTTTTT	CAWSSLRGPNEKLFF
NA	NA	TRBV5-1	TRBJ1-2	TGCGCCAGCAGCTTGGAAGGGGACGGAGCTAACTATGGCTACACCTTC	CASSLEGDGANYGYTF
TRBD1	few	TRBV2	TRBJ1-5	TGTGCCAGCAGGGGACAGTACAATCAGCCCCAGCATTTT	CASRGQYNQPQHF
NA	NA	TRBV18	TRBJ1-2	TGTGCCAGCTCACCAGGAAACTATGGCTACACCTTC	CASSPGNYGYTF
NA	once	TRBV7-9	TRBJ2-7	TGTGCCAGCAGCCCCGGGATCCTTTTGGGGCAGTACTTC	CASSPGILLGQYF
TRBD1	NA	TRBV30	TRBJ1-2	TGTGCCTGGAGTGTACTACAGGGGGCTTGGGGCTACACCTTC	CAWSVLQGAWGYTF
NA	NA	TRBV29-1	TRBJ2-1	TGCAGCGTTGATTCCTACAATGAGCAGTTCTTC	CSVDSYNEQFF
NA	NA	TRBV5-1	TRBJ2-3	TGCGCCAGCAGCTTGGGGGTTCCTGATACGCAGTATTTT	CASSLGVPDTQYF
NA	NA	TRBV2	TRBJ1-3	TGTGCCAGCAGTCCCGATGCAGGGGCAGGAAACACCATATATTTT	CASSPDAGAGNTIYF
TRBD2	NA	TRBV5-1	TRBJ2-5	TGCGCCAGCAGCTTGGCCCTAGCGGTTCTCCAAGAGACCCAGTACTTC	CASSLALAVLQETQYF
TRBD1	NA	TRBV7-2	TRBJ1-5	TGTGCCAGCAGCATCAGGGGGCCAGGCAATCAGCCCCAGCATTTT	CASSIRGPGNQPQHF
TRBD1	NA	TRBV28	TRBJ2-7	TGTGCCAGCAGTTCCCGGGACAGTCGGTCCTACGAGCAGTACTTC	CASSSRDSRSYEQYF
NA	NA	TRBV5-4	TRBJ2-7	TGTGCCAGCAGCTTTGGAGGTTCCTACGAGCAGTACTTC	CASSFGGSYEQYF
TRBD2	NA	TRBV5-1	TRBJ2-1	TGCGCCAGCAGCTCGGGACTAGCGGGAGCCAATGAGCAGTTCTTC	CASSSGLAGANEQFF
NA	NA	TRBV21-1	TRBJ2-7	TGTGCCAGCAGCCTAAACGTAGCGGGAGTTGAGCAGTACTTC	CASSLNVAGVEQYF
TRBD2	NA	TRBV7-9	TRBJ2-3	TGTGCCAGCAGCTCCTGGACTAGCGGGGACAGAGTGTATTTT	CASSSWTSGDRVYF
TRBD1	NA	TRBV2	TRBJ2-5	TGTGCCAGCGTGGCAGGGGGCCACGAGACCCAGTACTTC	CASVAGGHETQYF
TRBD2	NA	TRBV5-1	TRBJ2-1	TGCGCCAGCAGAGGGTATGGGACTAGCGTAGACAATGAGCAGTTCTTC	CASRGYGTSVDNEQFF
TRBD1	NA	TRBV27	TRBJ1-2	TGTGCCAGCAGTTTATATGGGACAGGGGAAGGCTATGGCTACACCTTC	CASSLYGTGEGYGYTF
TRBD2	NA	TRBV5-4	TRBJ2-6	TGTGCCAGCAGCCCGGGGGGGGCACTTGGGGCCAACGTCCTGACTTTC	CASSPGGALGANVLTF